This T cell receptor beta chain was recovered during a study of cytotoxic CD8 clonotypes in ibrutinib-treated CLL. TCR beta libraries used approximately 1.9 micrograms of genomic DNA from cryopreserved PBMCs. The length of the CDR3 is 15 residues. After removal of 0 bases from V and 1 base from J, the junction contained 0 bases not matched to a gene. The germline CDR1 and CDR2 sequences are GTSNPN and SVGIG (reference sequence). The data were produced by immunoSEQ multiplex PCR, yet TCRdb's version contains in-frame clones alone and is incomplete. The repertoire includes 30,000 to 40,000 clones, roughly 70% of them detected once, and 10% sits in the top ten.

Sample: PBMCs, taken at disease progression, from a patient treated with ibrutinib. The chain links TRBV30 to TRBJ2-1, with 10 bases identical to TRBD2. This clonotype originated in a human donor with chronic lymphocytic leukemia. The CDR3 DNA reads as TGTGCCTGGAGTGTAGCGGGGGGGTCCTACAATGAGCAGTTCTTC. Protein product: CAWSVAGGSYNEQFF.